The rows below give T cell receptor beta chains drawn from one sample of a study of cytomegalovirus exposure and HLA in healthy donors. Generated by immunoSEQ multiplex PCR, the TCRdb table keeps only in-frame clones and is missing some. The sample gives approximately 160,000 clones, approximately 67% of which show up once; around 4.5% is in the top ten. Sequencing was performed on PBMCs. These receptor sequences come from a woman aged 18-29 years in good health and CMV-seropositive. CDR3s include the opening cysteine and the closing phenylalanine or tryptophan. The D gene is left open where the match is weak. Size is omitted from some rows. Given values are once, few, many or a class for expanded clones.

TRBJ1-2,TRBV7-9,few,.,CASSPGFSYGYTF,TGTGCCAGCAGCCCAGGGTTCAGCTATGGCTACACCTTC
TRBJ1-2,TRBV25-1,.,TRBD1,CASSTGVGGYTF,TGTGCCAGCAGTACAGGGGTGGGGGGCTACACCTTC
TRBJ2-2,TRBV7-8,.,.,CASRLPEAGELFF,TGTGCCAGCCGACTCCCCGAGGCCGGGGAGCTGTTTTTT
TRBJ2-5,TRBV30,.,TRBD1,CAWSQGQAFETQYF,TGTGCCTGGAGTCAGGGACAGGCTTTCGAGACCCAGTACTTC
TRBJ2-7,TRBV21-1,.,.,CASSSRHPIAGGPDEQYF,TGTGCCAGCAGCTCCCGCCATCCTATAGCGGGAGGGCCTGACGAGCAGTACTTC
TRBJ2-1,TRBV25-1,.,TRBD2,CASSLTSGPYNEQFF,TGTGCCAGCAGTTTGACTAGCGGGCCCTACAATGAGCAGTTCTTC
TRBJ2-7,TRBV11-2,.,.,CASSLEGPYSEQYF,TGTGCCAGCAGCTTAGAGGGCCCTTACTCCGAGCAGTACTTC
TRBJ1-2,TRBV5-1,.,.,CASSLEIGGYTF,TGCGCCAGCAGCTTGGAAATCGGTGGCTACACCTTC
TRBJ1-5,TRBV28,.,.,CASSFGGGGNQPQHF,TGTGCCAGCAGTTTTGGAGGGGGGGGCAATCAGCCCCAGCATTTT
TRBJ1-2,TRBV30,.,TRBD1,CAWSVQGGQGGYTF,TGTGCCTGGAGTGTACAGGGGGGACAGGGGGGCTACACCTTC
TRBJ1-4,TRBV27,.,.,CASRRGPNNEKLFF,TGTGCCAGCAGGCGGGGGCCTAATAATGAAAAACTGTTTTTT
TRBJ2-2,TRBV5-1,.,TRBD2,CASSLGTSAGELFF,TGCGCCAGCAGCTTGGGGACTAGCGCGGGGGAGCTGTTTTTT
TRBJ1-4,TRBV7-8,.,TRBD1,CASSASGTGGVEKLFF,TGTGCCAGCAGCGCGTCCGGGACAGGGGGCGTTGAAAAACTGTTTTTT
TRBJ2-7,TRBV2,.,TRBD1,CASSTTGSHEQYF,TGTGCCAGCAGTACGACAGGGTCCCACGAGCAGTACTTC
TRBJ1-1,TRBV19,.,.,CASTRRFAEAFF,TGTGCCAGTACTCGGAGATTCGCTGAAGCTTTCTTT
TRBJ1-1,TRBV6-1,few,.,CASSEPPGGAMNTEAFF,TGTGCCAGCAGTGAACCCCCGGGGGGAGCGATGAACACTGAAGCTTTCTTT
TRBJ2-7,TRBV5-1,.,.,CASLHLFRDCILQGRFEQYF,TGCGCCAGCCTGCACTTGTTTCGTGATTGTATCCTGCAGGGGCGTTTCGAGCAGTACTTC
TRBJ2-1,TRBV5-8,few,.,CASSLAFFGSREQFF,TGTGCCAGCAGCTTGGCCTTCTTCGGGTCCAGGGAACAGTTCTTC
TRBJ2-7,TRBV10-3,few,.,CAITSGLGLGEQYF,TGTGCCATCACCTCGGGACTTGGTCTGGGGGAGCAGTACTTC
TRBJ1-5,TRBV4-1,few,.,CASSQAILNQPQHF,TGCGCCAGCAGCCAAGCTATTCTAAATCAGCCCCAGCATTTT
TRBJ1-2,TRBV6-5,.,.,CASSYSSNLRDDYTF,TGTGCCAGCAGTTACTCCTCAAATCTCAGGGATGACTACACCTTC
TRBJ2-1,TRBV4-3,few,.,CASSQVDYSSYNEQFF,TGCGCCAGCAGCCAAGTGGACTATAGCTCCTACAATGAGCAGTTCTTC
TRBJ2-5,TRBV4-3,few,TRBD2,CASSQLGRGQETQYF,TGCGCCAGCAGCCAGTTGGGGAGGGGTCAGGAGACCCAGTACTTC
TRBJ1-4,TRBV18,few,.,CASSPAVATNEKLFF,TGTGCCAGCTCACCGGCGGTTGCAACTAATGAAAAACTGTTTTTT
TRBJ2-2,TRBV5-6,.,.,CASSTVGPPDGELFF,TGTGCCAGCAGCACGGTGGGCCCTCCGGACGGGGAGCTGTTTTTT
TRBJ1-2,TRBV5-5,once,.,CASSLMYTDYGYTF,TGTGCCAGCAGCTTAATGTACACAGACTATGGCTACACCTTC
TRBJ2-1,TRBV6-5,.,.,CASSKDRSSYNEQFF,TGTGCCAGCAGTAAAGACAGGAGCTCCTACAATGAGCAGTTCTTC
TRBJ2-7,TRBV10-3,.,.,CAISEDVGGTSYEQYF,TGTGCCATCAGTGAGGATGTAGGGGGTACCTCCTACGAGCAGTACTTC
TRBJ2-3,TRBV28,.,.,CASSQSTDTQYF,TGTGCCAGCAGTCAGAGCACAGATACGCAGTATTTT
TRBJ1-3,TRBV7-6,.,.,CASTQTSGFSGNTIYF,TGTGCCAGCACCCAAACATCGGGGTTCTCTGGAAACACCATATATTTT
TRBJ1-1,TRBV6-5,.,.,CASSLEVGMNTEAFF,TGTGCCAGCAGTTTAGAGGTCGGAATGAACACTGAAGCTTTCTTT
TRBJ2-3,TRBV12-5,.,TRBD2,CASGGGLAEYTDTQYF,TGTGCTAGTGGGGGAGGACTAGCGGAATACACAGATACGCAGTATTTT
TRBJ1-4,TRBV6-5,.,.,CASSEDSWELFF,TGTGCCAGCAGTGAGGACAGTTGGGAACTGTTTTTT
TRBJ1-1,TRBV5-1,.,.,CASSPSGGTEAFF,TGCGCCAGCAGCCCCTCCGGGGGGACTGAAGCTTTCTTT
TRBJ1-1,TRBV5-1,.,TRBD1,CASSSQGAPLNTEAFF,TGCGCCAGCAGCTCACAGGGGGCCCCACTGAACACTGAAGCTTTCTTT
TRBJ2-1,TRBV4-3,.,TRBD2,CASSPAGASSYNEQFF,TGCGCCAGCAGCCCAGCGGGGGCATCCTCCTACAATGAGCAGTTCTTC
TRBJ1-4,TRBV2,.,TRBD1,CASRDRGLEKLFF,TGTGCCAGCCGGGACAGGGGGCTTGAAAAACTGTTTTTT
TRBJ2-3,TRBV5-6,.,TRBD2,CASSAGTTFTDTQYF,TGTGCCAGCAGCGCCGGGACTACTTTCACAGATACGCAGTATTTT